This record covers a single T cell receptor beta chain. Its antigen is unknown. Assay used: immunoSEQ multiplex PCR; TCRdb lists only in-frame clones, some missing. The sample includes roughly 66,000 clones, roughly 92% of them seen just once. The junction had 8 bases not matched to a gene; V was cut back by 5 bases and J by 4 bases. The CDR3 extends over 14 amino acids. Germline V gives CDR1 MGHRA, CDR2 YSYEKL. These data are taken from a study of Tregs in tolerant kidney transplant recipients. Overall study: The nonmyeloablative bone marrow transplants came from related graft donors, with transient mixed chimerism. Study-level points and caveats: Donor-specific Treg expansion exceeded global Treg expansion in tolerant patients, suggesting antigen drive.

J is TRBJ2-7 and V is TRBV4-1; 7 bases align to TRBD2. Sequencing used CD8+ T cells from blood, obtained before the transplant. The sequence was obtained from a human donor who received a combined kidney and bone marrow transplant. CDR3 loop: CASSWTSQTYEQYF. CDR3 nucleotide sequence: TGCGCCAGCAGCTGGACTAGTCAAACTTACGAGCAGTACTTC.